This TCR beta chain was sequenced during a study of cytomegalovirus exposure and HLA in healthy donors. Germline assignment: CDR1 MGHRA and CDR2 YSYEKL. The CDR3 has 15 amino acids. V trimming: 1 base; J trimming: 1 base; junction bases outside the gene matches: 3. The study ran its PCR with 60 Vbeta and 13 Jbeta primers. TCRdb's copy holds only in-frame clones and misses some; the assay was immunoSEQ multiplex PCR. The sample yields fewer than 150,000 clones, more than 60% seen once. The receptor comes from a male donor in good health and CMV-seronegative. This chain links TRBV4-1 with TRBJ1-1; the match to TRBD1 covers 7 bases. Sequenced input: PBMCs. The DNA of the CDR3 is TGCGCCAGCAGCCAAGTTGCAGGGGGGAACACTGAAGCTTTCTTT. Translating it yields CASSQVAGGNTEAFF.